The 27 T cell receptor beta chains listed next were all sequenced from one sample in a study of OX40 agonist ivuxolimab in advanced cancers. Assay: immunoSEQ multiplex PCR; the TCRdb copy retains only in-frame clones and omits some. The table lists about 82,000 clones, about 86% of them singletons. Source: CD4+ or CD8+ T cells sorted from blood, taken in a trial of the OX40 agonist ivuxolimab. The receptors shown here come from an adult with an advanced solid tumor such as melanoma, head and neck, liver or kidney cancer.

The chain carries TRBV27 and TRBJ1-1; 8 nucleotides align to TRBD1. This CDR3 is 14 amino acids long. Looked up from germline, CDR1 is MNHEY and CDR2 is SMNVEV (reference sequence). Trimming cost V 5 bases and J 4 bases; bases outside gene matches: 6. The CDR3 reads CASSPWTGSTEAFF. For the CDR3, the DNA is TGTGCCAGCAGTCCATGGACAGGGAGCACTGAAGCTTTCTTT.

The gene calls are TRBV28 and TRBJ1-2; TRBD1 matches at 9 bases. The V gene's germline CDR1 is MDHEN and CDR2 SYDVKM. J was trimmed by 5 bases and V by 3 bases; bases with no gene match: 4. There are 14 residues in the CDR3. This CDR3 is CASSFVGTGYGYTF. In DNA, the CDR3 is TGTGCCAGCAGTTTCGTCGGGACAGGGTATGGCTACACCTTC.

V and J are TRBV7-9 and TRBJ2-3, with a possible D match to TRBD2 (6 bases). Germline V CDR1 and CDR2: SEHNR, FQNEAQ (reference sequence). The V gene lost 1 base and the J gene lost 1 base, with 15 bases spanning the gap. The CDR3 has 17 amino acids. CDR3 loop: CASSLGPGRRGTDTQYF. CDR3 in DNA: TGTGCCAGCAGCTTAGGTCCAGGGCGGAGGGGCACAGATACGCAGTATTTT.

The chain uses TRBV6-6 and TRBJ2-3; D possibly corresponds to TRBD1 (7 bases). This CDR3 is built from 16 residues. V shed 0 bases and J shed 3 bases, with 13 bases lying between them. The germline gives CDR1 MNHNY, CDR2 SVGAGI (reference sequence). In DNA form, the CDR3 reads TGTGCCAGCAGTTACTCGCAGGGGGGCCCGACAGATACGCAGTATTTT. This translates into CASSYSQGGPTDTQYF.

The V and J genes are TRBV6-1 and TRBJ1-5; D is possibly TRBD1 (5 bases). Germline V gives CDR1 MNHNS, CDR2 SASEGT. V was shortened by 4 bases and J by 11 bases, with 24 bases between the two germline ends. This CDR3 is 16 amino acids long. The CDR3 DNA is TGTGCCAGCAGTGTTTCCCGATCGACAGTCCCTTGGGCCCAGCATTTT. Its protein product is CASSVSRSTVPWAQHF.

V is TRBV9 and J is TRBJ1-2; unclear D gene. The V and J ends lost 4 bases and 6 bases respectively, with 16 bases between them. The CDR3 length is 14 residues. Germline V lookup: CDR1 SGDLS, CDR2 YYNGEE. The CDR3 spells CASSPERARHGYTF. In DNA form, the CDR3 reads TGTGCCAGCAGCCCCGAGAGGGCCCGGCATGGCTACACCTTC.

Concerning this clone: This same CDR3 is encoded by further DNA sequences in the sample. The rearrangement uses TRBV4-2 and TRBJ2-7; D unresolved. V lost 1 base and J 3 bases, leaving 10 bases between the germline ends. This CDR3 has 14 residues. Germline CDR1 and CDR2: LGHNA and YNFKEQ. The CDR3 bases are TGTGCCAGCAGCCAAGGTCAACAGCTCTACGAGCAGTACTTC. It specifies CASSQGQQLYEQYF.

The chain is built from TRBV5-1 and TRBJ1-1; 10 bases map to TRBD1. The germline CDR1 and CDR2 sequences are SGHRS and YFSETQ. The CDR3 is made up of 15 amino acids. With 3 bases clipped from V and 11 bases from J, the junction kept 13 bases outside the gene matches. The CDR3 region is CASSYGDGTGERAFF. DNA for the CDR3: TGCGCCAGCAGCTACGGGGATGGGACAGGGGAACGGGCTTTCTTT. Full variable domain (outside the CDR3, taken from reference TRBV5-1 and TRBJ1-1): KAGVTQTPRYLIKTRGQQVTLSCSPISGHRSVSWYQQTPGQGLQFLFEYFSETQRNKGNFPGRFSGRQFSNSRSEMNVSTLELGDSALYLCASSYGDGTGERAFFGQGTRLTVV.

The chain links TRBV7-2 to TRBJ2-7, with 16 nucleotides matching TRBD2. Trimming at V came to 5 bases and at J to 0 bases, leaving 7 bases not matched to a gene. CDR3 length equals 18 residues. Germline CDR1 and CDR2: SGHTA and FQGNSA. This CDR3 reads CASSLWGLAGGPSYEQYF. Written as DNA, the CDR3 is TGTGCCAGCAGCCTCTGGGGACTAGCGGGAGGGCCCTCCTACGAGCAGTACTTC.

This chain links TRBV6-5 with TRBJ2-7; D gene ambiguous. Germline lookup yields CDR1 MNHEY and CDR2 SVGAGI. This CDR3 spans 13 amino acids. V was clipped by 1 base and J by 3 bases, with 7 bases between them. Here the CDR3 reads CASSYYVHYEQYF. CDR3 coding DNA: TGTGCCAGCAGTTACTACGTCCACTACGAGCAGTACTTC.

The rearrangement uses TRBV5-1 and TRBJ2-5; 7 nucleotides match TRBD2. The CDR3 is made up of 13 amino acids. CDR1 is SGHRS and CDR2 is YFSETQ in the germline V gene. V lost 2 bases, J lost 5 bases, and 3 bases stayed unmatched. The CDR3 sequence: CASSFIGGETQYF. In DNA, the CDR3 is TGCGCCAGCAGCTTTATCGGGGGGGAGACCCAGTACTTC.

The CDR3 sequence is CASRKPGLDYNEQFF. The CDR3 DNA sequence: TGCGCCAGCAGAAAGCCGGGACTCGATTACAATGAGCAGTTCTTC. This chain connects TRBV5-1 to TRBJ2-1; D is perhaps TRBD2 (6 bases). The V end was cut by 5 bases, the J end by 4 bases, with 16 bases between. CDR1 and CDR2 from the germline V gene are SGHRS and YFSETQ. The CDR3 is 15 amino acids.

This clone was seen more than once but under ten times. The chain uses TRBV5-6 and TRBJ1-1; D is unresolved. The CDR3 is made up of 13 amino acids. Germline V gene lookup returns CDR1 SGHDT and CDR2 YYEEEE. Trimming removed 1 base from V and 1 base from J, with 5 bases in between. CDR3 DNA sequence: TGTGCCAGCAGCTTGAACTGGAACACTGAAGCTTTCTTT. Amino acids: CASSLNWNTEAFF.

The chain's CDR3 is CASNPGQGGNSPLHF. CDR3 sequence (DNA): TGTGCCAGTAACCCTGGACAGGGAGGGAATTCACCCCTCCACTTT. This sequence joins TRBV19 and TRBJ1-6; 8 bases are a match to TRBD1. CDR3 size: 15 residues. Germline assignment: CDR1 LNHDA and CDR2 SQIVND (reference sequence). Trimming removed 7 bases from V and 7 bases from J; junction bases left unmatched: 9.

This rearrangement joins TRBV7-3 to TRBJ2-6; TRBD1 matches 8 bases. The CDR3 sequence is 15 residues long. Looked up from germline, CDR1 is SGHTA and CDR2 is FQGTGA. With V trimmed by 4 bases and J by 2 bases, 1 base remained unmatched. The CDR3 protein is CASSSGGAGANVLTF. Here the CDR3 DNA reads TGTGCCAGCAGCTCAGGGGGCGCTGGGGCCAACGTCCTGACTTTC.

This clone was observed a single time. This chain uses TRBV19 with TRBJ2-1; 12 positions agree with TRBD2. Germline CDR1 reads LNHDA; CDR2 reads SQIVND (reference sequence). The CDR3 has 16 amino acids. The ends lost 3 bases at V and 8 bases at J; junction bases unmatched: 8. In nucleotides, the CDR3 is TGTGCCAGTAGTATTTATGCTAGCGGGGGGGCTGATGAGCAGTTCTTC. Translated, it gives CASSIYASGGADEQFF. The full variable domain, in which reference TRBV19 and TRBJ2-1 provide the parts outside the CDR3, is DGGITQSPKYLFRKEGQNVTLSCEQNLNHDAMYWYRQDPGQGLRLIYYSQIVNDFQKGDIAEGYSVSREKKESFPLTVTSAQKNPTAFYLCASSIYASGGADEQFFGPGTRLTVL.

The chain recombines TRBV4-1 with TRBJ1-3; D is unclear. The CDR3 is 14 amino acids. V lost 2 bases, J lost 2 bases, and 7 bases lay in between. The V gene's germline CDR1 is MGHRA and CDR2 YSYEKL. The CDR3 is CASSQRSTGNTIYF. In DNA form, the CDR3 reads TGCGCCAGCAGCCAAAGGTCGACTGGAAACACCATATATTTT.

V is TRBV6-5 and J is TRBJ1-1; D may be TRBD1 (5 bases). Trimming shortened V by 5 bases and J by 3 bases, and 10 bases separated the two germline ends. Germline V gene data show CDR1 as MNHEY and CDR2 as SVGAGI. The CDR3 has 13 residues. CDR3 protein: CASSRQGDTEAFF. CDR3 in DNA: TGTGCCAGCAGTAGGCAGGGCGACACTGAAGCTTTCTTT.

This clone has only a few counts. The chain recombines TRBV2 with TRBJ2-7; D call uncertain. V shed 7 bases and J shed 2 bases, with 12 bases lying between them. Looked up from germline, CDR1 is SNHLY and CDR2 is FYNNEI. The CDR3 has 13 residues. CDR3 sequence: CASKAANPYEQYF. CDR3 DNA sequence: TGTGCCAGCAAGGCAGCGAACCCCTACGAGCAGTACTTC.

Only one count was recorded for this clone. The chain uses TRBV11-2 and TRBJ2-1; TRBD2 matches at 9 bases. The CDR3 covers 17 residues. Trimming removed 1 base from V and 4 bases from J; junction bases left unmatched: 8. Germline CDR1 and CDR2: SGHAT and FQNNGV. DNA of the CDR3: TGTGCCAGCAGCTTAGTACGGCGGGAGGGCCGGTACAATGAGCAGTTCTTC. Translated, it gives CASSLVRREGRYNEQFF.

J is TRBJ2-5 and V is TRBV6-1, with a possible D match to TRBD2 (7 bases). The CDR3 extends over 14 amino acids. Germline V lookup: CDR1 MNHNS, CDR2 SASEGT. With 3 bases removed from V and 8 bases from J, the gap between germline ends came to 16 bases. CDR3 amino acids: CASSEAGAAGTQYF. The DNA of the CDR3 is TGTGCCAGCAGTGAGGCGGGGGCGGCAGGTACCCAGTACTTC.

The chain recombines TRBV4-1 with TRBJ1-3; D perhaps matches TRBD1 (5 bases). V lost 1 base, J lost 0 bases, and 7 bases lay in between. The CDR3 has 15 residues. CDR1 is MGHRA, CDR2 YSYEKL, per germline. Here the CDR3 reads CASSQARGSGNTIYF. In DNA form, the CDR3 reads TGCGCCAGCAGCCAAGCGAGGGGCTCTGGAAACACCATATATTTT.

This clone has a handful of counts. The V call is TRBV7-9, the J call TRBJ1-2, with 7 bases lining up with TRBD1. The V and J ends lost 2 bases and 8 bases, in that order; junction bases with no gene match: 8. There are 14 residues in the CDR3. CDR1 and CDR2 (germline): SEHNR, FQNEAQ (reference sequence). CDR3 coding DNA: TGTGCCAGCAGCTTAAAGGGGGCAGATGGAGGCTACACCTTC. Its translation: CASSLKGADGGYTF. Filled out from reference TRBV7-9 and TRBJ1-2, the complete variable domain reads DTGVSQNPRHKITKRGQNVTFRCDPISEHNRLYWYRQTLGQGPEFLTYFQNEAQLEKSRLLSDRFSAERPKGSFSTLEIQRTEQGDSAMYLCASSLKGADGGYTFGSGTRLTVV.

This chain connects TRBV7-8 to TRBJ1-1; D remains ambiguous. The V gene lost 4 bases and the J gene lost 7 bases, with 10 bases spanning the gap. CDR3 length: 12 amino acids. Germline V gene data show CDR1 as SGHVS and CDR2 as FQNEAQ. The CDR3, as DNA: TGTGCCAGCAGCTCCTCGGGAGTTGAAGCTTTCTTT. It yields the protein CASSSSGVEAFF.

The chain uses TRBV2 and TRBJ2-5; D call uncertain. The germline gives CDR1 SNHLY, CDR2 FYNNEI. The CDR3 has 15 amino acids. V lost 6 bases and J 4 bases, leaving 18 bases between the germline ends. This chain's CDR3 is CASRPLGTYRETQYF. CDR3 DNA sequence: TGTGCCAGCAGGCCCCTTGGAACCTACCGAGAGACCCAGTACTTC.

The chain joins TRBV7-2 to TRBJ2-7; D remains ambiguous. The CDR3 contains 12 residues. Trimming removed 5 bases from V and 4 bases from J, with 9 bases in between. Germline-derived CDR1 and CDR2 are SGHTA and FQGNSA. CDR3 sequence reads: CASSQSRYEQYF. In DNA form, the CDR3 reads TGTGCCAGCAGCCAAAGCAGGTACGAGCAGTACTTC.

This chain connects TRBV6-5 to TRBJ2-7; a weak D match, TRBD2 (6 bases). The germline V gene has CDR1 MNHEY and CDR2 SVGAGI. Trimming stripped 0 bases from V and 6 bases from J, with 15 bases between. This CDR3 is built from 15 residues. Here the CDR3 DNA reads TGTGCCAGCAGTTACTCGATATCGGGGGTCGGCGAGCAGTACTTC. This codes for CASSYSISGVGEQYF.